This TCR beta chain was profiled in a study of CD8+ T cells in alopecia areata. Whole-study context: The drug, tofacitinib, lasted 6 to 18 months, followed by 6 months off drug.

General study results and limits: Scalp samples also yield sequences of resident alphabeta T cells from normal skin. Scalp clonality decreased significantly with tofacitinib, and so did expanded CD8+ clones among the top 100.

cDNA prepared by RNA extraction and subsequent reverse transcription served as the template for sequencing. The assay was immunoSEQ multiplex PCR, and TCRdb's table has in-frame clones only and misses some. The sample contains roughly 230,000 clones, approximately 47% of which appear only once. Treatment in this sample: oral pan-JAK inhibitor, 5-10 mg twice daily. A note on this clone: Its antigen is not identified.

Looked up from germline, CDR1 is MNHEY and CDR2 is SMNVEV (reference sequence). The CDR3 is 14 amino acids. V gave up 5 bases and J gave up 4 bases, with 13 bases separating them. This receptor was taken from a human donor with alopecia areata. V usage is TRBV27 and J usage is TRBJ2-3; maybe TRBD1 (5 bases). This specimen was CD4+ T cells sorted from blood, taken at roughly week 38, from a patient treated with tofacitinib. CDR3: CASSPLTGPDTQYF. In DNA form, the CDR3 reads TGTGCCAGCAGTCCCCTTACAGGACCAGATACGCAGTATTTT.